Each of the 15 T cell receptor beta chains below was sequenced from the same sample in a study of Ad26.COV2.S vaccination and SARS-CoV-2 variants. Clones were read by immunoSEQ multiplex PCR, and TCRdb kept only the in-frame ones, dropping some. The sample shows a few hundred thousand clones, roughly 90% of them seen only once. Documented treatment: 15 to 20 received Ad26.COV2.S at low or high dose, single or two shots; 5 received placebo; per-sample allocation not given. Specimen acquisition occurred on day 63 following the initial vaccine or placebo injection. Here the sequenced sample was peripheral blood, taken in a trial of Ad26.COV2.S vaccine versus placebo. Receptors were obtained from a person aged 18 to 65 who received the Ad26.COV2.S COVID-19 vaccine or a placebo.

DNA of the CDR3: TGTGCCAGCTCACCCCCCCCTGGATACAATGAGCAGTTCTTC. Translation: CASSPPPGYNEQFF. The chain joins TRBV18 to TRBJ2-1; no clear D. Germline-derived CDR1 and CDR2 are KGHSH and LQKENI. The germline V and J ends were trimmed by 3 bases and 4 bases, with 10 bases remaining between them. The CDR3 loop spans 14 amino acids.

The V gene is TRBV5-5, the J gene TRBJ1-1; 7 nucleotides agree with TRBD1. The CDR3 has 15 amino acids. In germline, CDR1 is SGHKS, CDR2 YYEKEE (reference sequence). V was clipped by 6 bases and J by 6 bases; unmatched bases: 14. In DNA form, the CDR3 reads TGTGCCAGCATGAGGCAGGGGGTGGTCCCCGCTGAAGCTTTCTTT. Protein product: CASMRQGVVPAEAFF.

The chain recombines TRBV5-1 with TRBJ2-1; TRBD2 matches 13 bases. Losses at the gene ends were 6 bases for V and 7 bases for J; bases not matched to a gene: 10. CDR1 is SGHRS, CDR2 YFSETQ, per germline. This CDR3 contains 16 residues. The CDR3 here is CASTTEGLAGLNEQFF. CDR3 nucleotides: TGCGCCAGCACCACAGAGGGACTAGCGGGGCTTAATGAGCAGTTCTTC.

V and J are TRBV6-5 and TRBJ2-2; no clear D. The length of the CDR3 is 14 residues. Germline V gene lookup returns CDR1 MNHEY and CDR2 SVGAGI. The CDR3 DNA sequence: TGTGGAACCGGGTCCCAGGTTAACACCGGGGAGCTGTTTTTT. It codes for CGTGSQVNTGELFF.

The chain carries TRBV5-1 and TRBJ1-1; 8 bases match TRBD1. Germline V CDR1 and CDR2: SGHRS, YFSETQ. This CDR3 comprises 14 residues. The trim removed 4 bases at V and 1 base at J, leaving 3 bases unmatched. CDR3: CASSPDRGNTEAFF. The DNA for the CDR3 is TGCGCCAGCAGCCCCGACAGGGGGAACACTGAAGCTTTCTTT.

The chain couples TRBV10-3 to TRBJ2-5; D is unclear. The germline gives CDR1 ENHRY, CDR2 SYGVKD. The V gene lost 0 bases and the J gene lost 2 bases, with 1 base spanning the gap. The CDR3 runs 12 residues. CDR3 coding DNA: TGTGCCATCAGTGAGTCTCAAGAGACCCAGTACTTC. The encoded protein is CAISESQETQYF.

J is TRBJ1-2 and V is TRBV6-5; D unclear. The CDR3 runs to 12 residues. Trimming took 5 bases from V and 4 from J, leaving 8 bases between them. Germline loops: CDR1 MNHEY, CDR2 SVGAGI. CDR3 nucleotides: TGTGCCAGCAGTCCCCAAATCTATGGCTACACCTTC. Amino acids: CASSPQIYGYTF.

This chain uses TRBV19 with TRBJ2-3; D remains ambiguous. Trimming cost V 6 bases and J 2 bases, with 12 bases left between them. Germline V CDR1 and CDR2: LNHDA, SQIVND (reference sequence). CDR3 length: 14 amino acids. CDR3 sequence (DNA): TGTGCCAGTAGACCGTGGCGCCTCACAGATACGCAGTATTTT. Protein sequence: CASRPWRLTDTQYF.

The chain joins TRBV5-4 to TRBJ2-3, with 9 bases fitting TRBD1. The CDR3 contains 16 residues. V trimming: 3 bases; J trimming: 3 bases; junction bases outside the gene matches: 8. Per the germline V gene, CDR1 is SGHNT and CDR2 is YYREEE (reference sequence). The CDR3, as DNA: TGTGCCAGCAGCTGGGGAGGGGACAGGGTGACAGATACGCAGTATTTT. It codes for CASSWGGDRVTDTQYF.

The chain has TRBV7-3 and TRBJ2-1; 12 bases map to TRBD2. The ends lost 4 bases at V and 5 bases at J; junction bases unmatched: 6. Germline CDR1 SGHTA, CDR2 FQGTGA. The CDR3 runs 16 residues. For the CDR3, the DNA is TGTGCCAGCAGCTCCGAGACTAGCGGGGGAAACAATGAGCAGTTCTTC. It is translated as CASSSETSGGNNEQFF.

The chain employs TRBV11-3 and TRBJ2-3; 7 positions agree with TRBD1. The V gene's germline CDR1 is SGHNT and CDR2 YENEEA. The CDR3 contains 13 residues. J gave up 11 bases and V 0 bases, and 5 bases lay outside the gene matches. DNA of the CDR3: TGTGCCAGCAGCTTAGAAATACAGGGGAGGCAGTATTTT. Amino acid sequence: CASSLEIQGRQYF.

The V call is TRBV27, the J call TRBJ2-5; 8 nucleotides line up with TRBD1. The CDR3 contains 15 residues. V shed 3 bases, J shed 2 bases, and the junction held 5 bases outside the gene matches. Germline V gene sequence: CDR1 MNHEY, CDR2 SMNVEV (reference sequence). CDR3 DNA: TGTGCCAGCAGTTTTCGGACAGGGAGACAAGAGACCCAGTACTTC. Translating it yields CASSFRTGRQETQYF.

The CDR3 reads CASRLTAENTEAFF. The CDR3 DNA is TGCGCCAGCAGATTGACAGCGGAGAACACTGAAGCTTTCTTT. The chain links TRBV5-1 to TRBJ1-1; maybe TRBD1 (5 bases). V dropped 5 bases and J dropped 1 base, with 12 bases sitting between them. Germline-derived CDR1 and CDR2 are SGHRS and YFSETQ. The length of the CDR3 is 14 residues.

The gene calls are TRBV5-1 and TRBJ1-4; TRBD1 agrees at 10 bases. The CDR3 extends over 16 amino acids. Germline CDR1 is SGHRS and CDR2 is YFSETQ. Trimming cost V 4 bases and J 7 bases; bases outside gene matches: 10. The DNA of the CDR3 is TGCGCCAGCAGCATTGGTCGGACAGGGGGTAGTGAAAAACTGTTTTTT. Protein product: CASSIGRTGGSEKLFF.

The rearrangement links TRBV19 to TRBJ1-5, with TRBD1 identical over 9 bases. Per the germline V gene, CDR1 is LNHDA and CDR2 is SQIVND (reference sequence). J gave up 5 bases and V 3 bases, and 8 bases lay outside the gene matches. This CDR3 is built from 16 residues. The CDR3 nucleotides read TGTGCCAGTAGTATCTCCGGGACAGGGAAGTATCAGCCCCAGCATTTT. It codes for CASSISGTGKYQPQHF.